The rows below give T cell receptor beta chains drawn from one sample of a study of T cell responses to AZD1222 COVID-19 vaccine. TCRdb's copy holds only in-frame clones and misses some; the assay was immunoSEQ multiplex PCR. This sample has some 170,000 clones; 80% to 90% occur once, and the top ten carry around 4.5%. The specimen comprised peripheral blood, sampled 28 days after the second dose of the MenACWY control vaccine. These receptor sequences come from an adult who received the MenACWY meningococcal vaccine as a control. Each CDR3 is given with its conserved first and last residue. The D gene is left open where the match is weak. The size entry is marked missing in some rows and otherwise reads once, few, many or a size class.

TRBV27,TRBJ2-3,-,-,CASSPRPDTQYF,TGTGCCAGCAGCCCTCGCCCAGATACGCAGTATTTT
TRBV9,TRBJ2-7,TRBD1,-,CASSAAQGVEQYF,TGTGCCAGCAGCGCTGCTCAGGGGGTTGAGCAGTACTTC
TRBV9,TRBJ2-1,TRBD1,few,CASSVQQGVEQFF,TGTGCCAGCAGCGTACAGCAGGGGGTTGAGCAGTTCTTC
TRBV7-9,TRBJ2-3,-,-,CASSSKRQQPTDTQYF,TGTGCCAGCAGCTCAAAAAGACAGCAACCCACAGATACGCAGTATTTT
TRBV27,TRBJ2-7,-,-,CASSFRDTAYEQYF,TGTGCCAGCAGTTTCCGGGACACCGCCTACGAGCAGTACTTC
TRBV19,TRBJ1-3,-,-,CASGTGNSGNTIYF,TGTGCCAGTGGAACCGGGAACTCTGGAAACACCATATATTTT
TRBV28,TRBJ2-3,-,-,CASSFTGSVDTQYF,TGTGCCAGCAGTTTCACAGGGTCTGTGGATACGCAGTATTTT
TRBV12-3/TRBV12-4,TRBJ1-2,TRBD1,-,CASSTGGYGYTF,TGTGCCAGCAGTACAGGGGGCTATGGCTACACCTTC
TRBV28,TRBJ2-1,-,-,CASSPLGNDYNEQFF,TGTGCCAGCAGCCCACTTGGGAATGACTACAATGAGCAGTTCTTC
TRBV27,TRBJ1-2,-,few,CASSLSSPPLAYGYTF,TGTGCCAGCAGTTTATCATCCCCCCCGTTGGCGTATGGCTACACCTTC
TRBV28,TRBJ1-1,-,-,CASTEGPRDEAFF,TGTGCCAGCACTGAGGGGCCGAGGGATGAAGCTTTCTTT